Here is one T cell receptor (beta chain) with its context. The antigen remains undetermined. CDR3 length: 15 amino acids. The germline CDR1 and CDR2 sequences are MNHEY and SVGEGT. The V end lost 3 bases, the J end lost 5 bases, and 17 bases lay between the germline ends. This sample was taken from a study of T cells in tumors after PD-1 blockade. Study-level information: Some patients also took daily vismodegib 150 mg during anti-PD-1 treatment. Peripheral blood samples averaged approximately 37,000 unique clonotypes and about 110,000 templates. General study findings and limits: Peripheral recruitment is suggested, as some novel exhausted tumor clones were in pre-treatment blood.

TCRdb's table, derived via immunoSEQ multiplex PCR, lists solely in-frame clones and lacks some. The sample includes tens of thousands of clones, approximately 78% of them seen just once. The sequence came from a human donor with basal cell carcinoma. The chain carries TRBV6-2 or TRBV6-3 and TRBJ2-7, with D perhaps assigned TRBD1 or TRBD2 (5 bases each). Sequences were derived from PBMCs, sampled before anti-PD-1 treatment. CDR3 sequence (DNA): TGTGCCAGCAGTTATGGGGACGCAGGGTGGAACGAGCAGTACTTC. The encoded protein is CASSYGDAGWNEQYF.